A selection of T cell receptor beta chains follows, all from one sample in a study of molecular identifiers for immune sequencing clone quantification. TCRdb ran MiXCR on the PCR reads and lists one entry per CDR3 protein. This table holds 250,000 to 350,000 distinct CDR3 sequences, about 21% found once. The sequencing input was naive CD8+ T cells from blood, with Jurkat cell RNA spiked in. These receptors all stem from a human donor in good health. Some libraries in this study had Jurkat cell RNA spiked in. CDR3s include the opening cysteine and the closing phenylalanine or tryptophan. Each record gives: clone size, D gene, V gene, J gene, CDR3 length, CDR3 protein. A D gene is named only where the DNA matches it firmly. Clone size appears in some rows only: once, few, many, or a class for an expanded clone.

clone_size: many
d_call: -
v_call: TRBV5-1
j_call: TRBJ1-2
cdr3_length: 15
cdr3_aa: CASSPTPGHPYGYTF

clone_size: many
d_call: -
v_call: TRBV9
j_call: TRBJ2-2
cdr3_length: 18
cdr3_aa: CASSPRPFKRYLAGELFF

clone_size: many
d_call: TRBD1
v_call: TRBV19
j_call: TRBJ2-7
cdr3_length: 14
cdr3_aa: CASSPGQVRYEQYF

clone_size: many
d_call: -
v_call: TRBV7-9
j_call: TRBJ2-3
cdr3_length: 14
cdr3_aa: CASKEQTMTDTQYF

clone_size: -
d_call: TRBD1
v_call: TRBV25-1
j_call: TRBJ1-5
cdr3_length: 18
cdr3_aa: CASSDVGGSLSNNQPQHF

clone_size: many
d_call: -
v_call: TRBV20-1
j_call: TRBJ2-5
cdr3_length: 13
cdr3_aa: CSARTEIQETQYF

clone_size: -
d_call: TRBD2
v_call: TRBV10-3
j_call: TRBJ2-3
cdr3_length: 17
cdr3_aa: CAISESSGGQIIDTQYF

clone_size: many
d_call: -
v_call: TRBV25-1
j_call: TRBJ2-1
cdr3_length: 15
cdr3_aa: CATISLAPRNNEQFF

clone_size: many
d_call: -
v_call: TRBV5-5
j_call: TRBJ1-4
cdr3_length: 15
cdr3_aa: CASSTTLATNEKLFF

clone_size: -
d_call: TRBD2
v_call: TRBV28
j_call: TRBJ2-1
cdr3_length: 18
cdr3_aa: CASSFYPDLAGGLNEQFF

clone_size: many
d_call: -
v_call: TRBV12-3/TRBV12-4
j_call: TRBJ2-2
cdr3_length: 11
cdr3_aa: CASSLPGELFF

clone_size: many
d_call: TRBD2
v_call: TRBV11-2
j_call: TRBJ2-3
cdr3_length: 15
cdr3_aa: CASSFSAGGPDTQYF

clone_size: -
d_call: -
v_call: TRBV13
j_call: TRBJ2-3
cdr3_length: 18
cdr3_aa: CASSLGGSWERGTDTQYF

clone_size: many
d_call: -
v_call: TRBV6-6
j_call: TRBJ1-3
cdr3_length: 15
cdr3_aa: CASSYEWAAGNTIYF

clone_size: -
d_call: TRBD2
v_call: TRBV11-2
j_call: TRBJ2-2
cdr3_length: 18
cdr3_aa: CASSLERGLAGLTGELFF

clone_size: -
d_call: -
v_call: TRBV29-1
j_call: TRBJ1-3
cdr3_length: 13
cdr3_aa: CSVVPGSGNTIYF

clone_size: many
d_call: TRBD2
v_call: TRBV19
j_call: TRBJ2-3
cdr3_length: 14
cdr3_aa: CASSATSGTDTQYF

clone_size: many
d_call: TRBD2
v_call: TRBV9
j_call: TRBJ2-3
cdr3_length: 16
cdr3_aa: CASSGWTSGDRDTQYF

clone_size: few
d_call: TRBD2
v_call: TRBV27
j_call: TRBJ2-1
cdr3_length: 16
cdr3_aa: CASSLLAGAEGNEQFF

clone_size: many
d_call: TRBD2
v_call: TRBV6-5
j_call: TRBJ2-1
cdr3_length: 16
cdr3_aa: CASSPPGGSSYNEQFF

clone_size: few
d_call: TRBD2
v_call: TRBV4-1
j_call: TRBJ2-7
cdr3_length: 15
cdr3_aa: CASSPGSAGEYEQYF

clone_size: many
d_call: TRBD2
v_call: TRBV3-1
j_call: TRBJ2-5
cdr3_length: 17
cdr3_aa: CASSHPPGTSGEETQYF

clone_size: many
d_call: TRBD2
v_call: TRBV20-1
j_call: TRBJ2-7
cdr3_length: 15
cdr3_aa: CSAREGLAGDYEQYF

clone_size: many
d_call: -
v_call: TRBV29-1
j_call: TRBJ2-3
cdr3_length: 10
cdr3_aa: CSTAVDTQYF

clone_size: many
d_call: -
v_call: TRBV12-3/TRBV12-4
j_call: TRBJ1-5
cdr3_length: 15
cdr3_aa: CASSFEGLRNQPQHF